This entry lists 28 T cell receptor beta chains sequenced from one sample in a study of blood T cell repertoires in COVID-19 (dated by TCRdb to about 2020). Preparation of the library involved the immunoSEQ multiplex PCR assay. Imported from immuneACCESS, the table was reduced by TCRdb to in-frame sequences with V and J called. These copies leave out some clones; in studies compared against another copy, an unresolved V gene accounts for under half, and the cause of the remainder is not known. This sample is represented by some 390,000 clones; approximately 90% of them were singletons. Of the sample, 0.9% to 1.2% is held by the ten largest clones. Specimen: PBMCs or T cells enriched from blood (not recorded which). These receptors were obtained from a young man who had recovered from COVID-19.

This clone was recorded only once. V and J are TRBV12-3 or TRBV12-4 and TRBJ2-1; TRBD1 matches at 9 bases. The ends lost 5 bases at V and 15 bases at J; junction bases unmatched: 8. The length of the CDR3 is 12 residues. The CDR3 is CASSRGQGTWFF. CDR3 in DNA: TGTGCCAGCAGTCGGGGACAGGGTACTTGGTTCTTC.

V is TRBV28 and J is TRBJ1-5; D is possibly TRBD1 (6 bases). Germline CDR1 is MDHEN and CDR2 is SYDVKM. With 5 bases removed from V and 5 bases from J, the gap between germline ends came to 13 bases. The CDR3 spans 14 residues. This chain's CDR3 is CASSDQGNYQPQHF. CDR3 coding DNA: TGTGCCAGCAGTGACCAGGGGAACTATCAGCCCCAGCATTTT.

CDR3 DNA: TGTGCCAGCAGCCAGCAGGCTGGGGCCAACGTCCTGACTTTC. Its protein product is CASSQQAGANVLTF. V and J are TRBV7-9 and TRBJ2-6, with D hard to call. V was clipped by 5 bases and J by 2 bases, with 7 bases between them. The CDR3 length is 14 residues. CDR1 is SEHNR and CDR2 is FQNEAQ in the germline V gene (reference sequence).

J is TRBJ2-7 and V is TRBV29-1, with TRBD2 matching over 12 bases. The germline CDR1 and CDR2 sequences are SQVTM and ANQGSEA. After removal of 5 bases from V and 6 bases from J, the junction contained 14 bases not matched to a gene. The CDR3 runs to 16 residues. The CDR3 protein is CSVTRPTSGRVSEQYF. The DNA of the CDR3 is TGCAGCGTTACACGGCCGACTAGCGGGAGAGTAAGCGAGCAGTACTTC.

CDR3 protein: CASSLGKGPAGGPDTQYF. The CDR3 coding sequence is TGCGCCAGCAGCTTGGGGAAGGGTCCAGCGGGAGGGCCAGATACGCAGTATTTT. V and J are TRBV5-1 and TRBJ2-3; 10 bases line up with TRBD2. The germline gives CDR1 SGHRS, CDR2 YFSETQ. V was pared by 0 bases and J by 4 bases, with 11 bases of the junction left unmatched. CDR3 size: 18 residues.

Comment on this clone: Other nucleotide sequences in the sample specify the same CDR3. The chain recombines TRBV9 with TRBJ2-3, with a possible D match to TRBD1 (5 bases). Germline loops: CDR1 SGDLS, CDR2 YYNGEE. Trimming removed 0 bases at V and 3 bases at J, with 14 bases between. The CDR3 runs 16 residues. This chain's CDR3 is CASSVGSGRSTDTQYF. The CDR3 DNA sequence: TGTGCCAGCAGCGTAGGTTCAGGGCGTTCAACAGATACGCAGTATTTT.

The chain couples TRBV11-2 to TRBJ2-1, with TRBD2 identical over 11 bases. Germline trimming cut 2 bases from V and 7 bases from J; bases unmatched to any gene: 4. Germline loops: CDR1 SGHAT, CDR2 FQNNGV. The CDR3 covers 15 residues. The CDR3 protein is CASSLSASGGNEQFF. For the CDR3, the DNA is TGTGCCAGCAGCTTATCTGCTAGCGGGGGGAATGAGCAGTTCTTC.

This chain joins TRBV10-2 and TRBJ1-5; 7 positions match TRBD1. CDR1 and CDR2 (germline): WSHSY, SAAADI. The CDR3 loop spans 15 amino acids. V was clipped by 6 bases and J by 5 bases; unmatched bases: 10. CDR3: CASRSTGEGDQPQHF. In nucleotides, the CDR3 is TGCGCCAGCAGATCAACAGGGGAAGGAGATCAGCCCCAGCATTTT.

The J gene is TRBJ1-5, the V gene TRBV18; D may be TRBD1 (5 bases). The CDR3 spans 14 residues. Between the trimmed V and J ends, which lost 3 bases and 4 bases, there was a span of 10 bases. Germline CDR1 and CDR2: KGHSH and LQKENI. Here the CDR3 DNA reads TGTGCCAGCTCACCGGGGCTAGGGAATCAGCCCCAGCATTTT. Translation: CASSPGLGNQPQHF.

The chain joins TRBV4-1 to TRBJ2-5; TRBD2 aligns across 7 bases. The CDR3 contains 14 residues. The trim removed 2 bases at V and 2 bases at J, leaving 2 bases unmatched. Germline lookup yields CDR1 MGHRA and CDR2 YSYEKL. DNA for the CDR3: TGCGCCAGCAGCCAATATAGCGGGCAAGAGACCCAGTACTTC. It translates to CASSQYSGQETQYF.

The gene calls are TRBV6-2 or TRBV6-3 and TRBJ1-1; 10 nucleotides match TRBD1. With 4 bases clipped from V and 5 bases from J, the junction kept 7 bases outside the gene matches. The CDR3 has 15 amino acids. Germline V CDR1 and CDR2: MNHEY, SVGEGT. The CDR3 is CASSSRQGARTEAFF. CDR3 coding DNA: TGTGCCAGCAGTTCGCGACAGGGGGCGAGGACTGAAGCTTTCTTT.

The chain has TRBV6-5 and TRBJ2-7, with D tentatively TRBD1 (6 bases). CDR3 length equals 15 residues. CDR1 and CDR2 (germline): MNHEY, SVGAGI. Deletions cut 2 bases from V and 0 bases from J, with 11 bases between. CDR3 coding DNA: TGTGCCAGCAGTTACCGGGACACCAGCTCCTACGAGCAGTACTTC. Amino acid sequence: CASSYRDTSSYEQYF.

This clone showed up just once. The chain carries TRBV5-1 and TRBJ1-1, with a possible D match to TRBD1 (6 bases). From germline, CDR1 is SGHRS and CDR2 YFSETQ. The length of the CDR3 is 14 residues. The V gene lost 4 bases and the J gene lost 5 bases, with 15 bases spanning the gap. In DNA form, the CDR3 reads TGCGCCAGCAGCCCCACTACAGGGTTTACTGAAGCTTTCTTT. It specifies CASSPTTGFTEAFF.

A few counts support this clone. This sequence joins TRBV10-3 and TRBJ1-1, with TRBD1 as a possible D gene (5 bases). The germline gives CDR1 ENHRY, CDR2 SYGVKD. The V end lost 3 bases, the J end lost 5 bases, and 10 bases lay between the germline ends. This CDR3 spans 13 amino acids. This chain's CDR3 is CAISDRDTTEAFF. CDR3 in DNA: TGTGCCATCAGTGACAGGGATACAACTGAAGCTTTCTTT.

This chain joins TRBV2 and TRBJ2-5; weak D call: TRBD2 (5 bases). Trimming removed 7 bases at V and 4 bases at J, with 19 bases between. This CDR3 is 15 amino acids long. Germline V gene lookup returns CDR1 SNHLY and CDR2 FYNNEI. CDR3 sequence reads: CASTRPDWVRETQYF. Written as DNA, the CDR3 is TGTGCCAGCACCCGACCGGACTGGGTAAGAGAGACCCAGTACTTC.

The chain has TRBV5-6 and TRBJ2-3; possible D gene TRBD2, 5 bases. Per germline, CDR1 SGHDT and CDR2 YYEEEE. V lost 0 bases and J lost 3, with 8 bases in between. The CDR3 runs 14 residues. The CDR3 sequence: CASSLVSGTDTQYF. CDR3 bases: TGTGCCAGCAGCTTGGTTTCGGGGACAGATACGCAGTATTTT. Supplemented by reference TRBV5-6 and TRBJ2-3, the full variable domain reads DAGVTQSPTHLIKTRGQQVTLRCSPKSGHDTVSWYQQALGQGPQFIFQYYEEEERQRGNFPDRFSGHQFPNYSSELNVNALLLGDSALYLCASSLVSGTDTQYFGPGTRLTVL.

The CDR3 DNA sequence: TGTGCCAGCAGTGTAGGGGCAGAGGCTGAAGCTTTCTTT. Translating gives CASSVGAEAEAFF. The chain joins TRBV28 to TRBJ1-1; tentatively, D is TRBD1 (5 bases). Germline loops: CDR1 MDHEN, CDR2 SYDVKM. The CDR3 totals 13 residues. Trimming took off 5 bases at V and 6 bases at J, with 13 bases between the two ends.

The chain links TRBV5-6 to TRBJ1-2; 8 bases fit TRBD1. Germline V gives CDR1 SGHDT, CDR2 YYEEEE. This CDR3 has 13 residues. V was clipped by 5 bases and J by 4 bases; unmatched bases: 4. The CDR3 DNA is TGTGCCAGCAGGGCCGGGACAGGCTATGGCTACACCTTC. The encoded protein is CASRAGTGYGYTF.

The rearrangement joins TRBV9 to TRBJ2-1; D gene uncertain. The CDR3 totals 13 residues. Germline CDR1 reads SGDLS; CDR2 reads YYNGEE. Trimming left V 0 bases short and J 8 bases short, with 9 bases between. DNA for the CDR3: TGTGCCAGCAGCGTAGCTGGCATCTATGAGCAGTTCTTC. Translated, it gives CASSVAGIYEQFF.

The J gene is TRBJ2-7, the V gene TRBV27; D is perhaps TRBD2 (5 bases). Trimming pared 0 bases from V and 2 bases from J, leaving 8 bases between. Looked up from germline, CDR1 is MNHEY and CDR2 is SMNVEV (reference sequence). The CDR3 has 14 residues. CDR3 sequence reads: CASSLSSGTYEQYF. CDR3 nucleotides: TGTGCCAGCAGTTTATCGAGCGGAACCTACGAGCAGTACTTC.

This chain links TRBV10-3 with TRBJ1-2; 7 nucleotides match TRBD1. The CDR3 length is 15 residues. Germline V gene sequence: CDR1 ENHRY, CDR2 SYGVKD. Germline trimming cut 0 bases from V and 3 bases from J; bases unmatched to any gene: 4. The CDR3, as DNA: TGTGCCATCAGTGAGTCGCGGGACAGTCACTATGGCTACACCTTC. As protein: CAISESRDSHYGYTF.

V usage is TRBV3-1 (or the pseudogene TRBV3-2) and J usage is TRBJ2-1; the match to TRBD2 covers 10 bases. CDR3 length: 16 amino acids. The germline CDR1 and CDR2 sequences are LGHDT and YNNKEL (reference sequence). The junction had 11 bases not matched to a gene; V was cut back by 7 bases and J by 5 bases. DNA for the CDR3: TGTGCCAGCACCCTGGCAAGGACTAGCGGCAACAATGAGCAGTTCTTC. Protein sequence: CASTLARTSGNNEQFF.

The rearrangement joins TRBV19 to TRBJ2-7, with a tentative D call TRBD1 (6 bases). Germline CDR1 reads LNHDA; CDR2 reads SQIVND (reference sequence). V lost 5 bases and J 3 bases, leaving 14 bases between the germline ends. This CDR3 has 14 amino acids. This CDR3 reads CASSVNRESYEQYF. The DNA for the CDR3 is TGTGCCAGTAGTGTGAACAGGGAAAGCTACGAGCAGTACTTC.

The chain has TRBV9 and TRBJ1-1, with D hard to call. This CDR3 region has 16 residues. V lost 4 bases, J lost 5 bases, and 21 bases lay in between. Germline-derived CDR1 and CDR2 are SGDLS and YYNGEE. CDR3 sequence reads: CASSQTGSLRGTEAFF. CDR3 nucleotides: TGTGCCAGCAGCCAGACGGGCAGCCTCCGAGGGACTGAAGCTTTCTTT.

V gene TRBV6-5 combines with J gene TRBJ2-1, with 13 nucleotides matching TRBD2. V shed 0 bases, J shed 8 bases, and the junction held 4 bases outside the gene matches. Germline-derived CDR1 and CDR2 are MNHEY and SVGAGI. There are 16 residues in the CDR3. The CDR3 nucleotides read TGTGCCAGCAGTTACTCGGGACTAGCGGGAATCGATGAGCAGTTCTTC. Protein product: CASSYSGLAGIDEQFF.

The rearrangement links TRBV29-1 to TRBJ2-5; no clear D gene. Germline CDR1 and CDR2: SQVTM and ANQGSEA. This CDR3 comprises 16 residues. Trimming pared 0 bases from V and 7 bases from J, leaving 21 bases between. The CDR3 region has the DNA TGCAGCGTTGAAGATCCCCGCCCGGTAATGGTTTCGACCCAGTACTTC. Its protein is CSVEDPRPVMVSTQYF. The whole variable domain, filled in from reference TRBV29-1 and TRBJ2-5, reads SAVISQKPSRDICQRGTSLTIQCQVDSQVTMMFWYRQQPGQSLTLIATANQGSEATYESGFVIDKFPISRPNLTFSTLTVSNMSPEDSSIYLCSVEDPRPVMVSTQYFGPGTRLLVL.

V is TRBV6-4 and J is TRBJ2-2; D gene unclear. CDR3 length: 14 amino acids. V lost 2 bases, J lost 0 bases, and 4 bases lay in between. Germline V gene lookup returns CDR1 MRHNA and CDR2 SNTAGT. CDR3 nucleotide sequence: TGTGCCAGCAGTGACGAGGCGAACACCGGGGAGCTGTTTTTT. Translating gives CASSDEANTGELFF.

The CDR3 here is CASSARTGGTEAFF. The CDR3 DNA is TGCGCCAGCAGTGCCCGGACAGGGGGCACTGAAGCTTTCTTT. The chain has TRBV10-1 and TRBJ1-1, with 10 nucleotides matching TRBD1. Germline V lookup: CDR1 WNHNN, CDR2 SYGVQD (reference sequence). V trimming: 4 bases; J trimming: 4 bases; junction bases outside the gene matches: 3. The CDR3 is 14 amino acids.